Here is one T cell receptor (beta chain) with its context. Only in-frame clones appear in the TCRdb table, and some are missing; sequencing was by immunoSEQ multiplex PCR. The sample yields about 54,000 clones, 95% to 97% seen once. The germline V gene encodes CDR1 LNHDA and CDR2 SQIVND (reference sequence). This CDR3 has 16 residues. V was clipped by 6 bases and J by 7 bases; unmatched bases: 12. This sample is part of a study of control samples from healthy donors and cancer patients. The receptor was derived from a woman aged 30 to 39 in good health. Input material: blood. This chain connects TRBV19 to TRBJ1-5; 10 nucleotides align to TRBD1. The CDR3: CASSRTGGGGGQPQHF. The CDR3 nucleotides are TGTGCCAGTAGCAGGACAGGGGGTGGAGGTGGCCAGCCCCAGCATTTT.